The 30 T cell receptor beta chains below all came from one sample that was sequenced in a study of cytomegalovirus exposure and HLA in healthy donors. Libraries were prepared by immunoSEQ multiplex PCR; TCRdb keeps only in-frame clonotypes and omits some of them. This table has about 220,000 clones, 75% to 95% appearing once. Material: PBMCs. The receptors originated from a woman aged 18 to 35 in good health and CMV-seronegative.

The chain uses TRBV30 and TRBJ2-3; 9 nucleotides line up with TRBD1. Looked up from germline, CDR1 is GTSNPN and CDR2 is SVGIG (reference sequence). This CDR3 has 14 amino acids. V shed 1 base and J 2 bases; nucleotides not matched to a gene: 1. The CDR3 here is CAWSGQGVTDTQYF. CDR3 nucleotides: TGTGCCTGGAGTGGACAGGGGGTCACAGATACGCAGTATTTT.

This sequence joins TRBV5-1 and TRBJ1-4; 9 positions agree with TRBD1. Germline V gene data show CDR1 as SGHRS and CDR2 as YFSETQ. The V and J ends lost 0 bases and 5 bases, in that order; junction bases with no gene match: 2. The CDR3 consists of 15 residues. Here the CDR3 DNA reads TGCGCCAGCAGCTTGGTGGGGACAGGGAATGAAAAACTGTTTTTT. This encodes CASSLVGTGNEKLFF. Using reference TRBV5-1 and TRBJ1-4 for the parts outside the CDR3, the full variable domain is KAGVTQTPRYLIKTRGQQVTLSCSPISGHRSVSWYQQTPGQGLQFLFEYFSETQRNKGNFPGRFSGRQFSNSRSEMNVSTLELGDSALYLCASSLVGTGNEKLFFGSGTQLSVL.

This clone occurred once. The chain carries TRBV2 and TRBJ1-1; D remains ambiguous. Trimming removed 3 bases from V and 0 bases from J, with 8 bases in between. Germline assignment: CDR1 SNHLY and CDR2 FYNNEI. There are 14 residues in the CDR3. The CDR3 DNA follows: TGTGCCAGCAGTGAGCGAGTAGTGAACACTGAAGCTTTCTTT. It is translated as CASSERVVNTEAFF.

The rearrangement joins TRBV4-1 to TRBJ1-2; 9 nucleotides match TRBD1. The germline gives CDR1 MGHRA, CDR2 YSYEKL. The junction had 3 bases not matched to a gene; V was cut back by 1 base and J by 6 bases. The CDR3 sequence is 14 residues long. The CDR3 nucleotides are TGCGCCAGCAGCCAAGTTTGGACAGGGGATGGCTACACCTTC. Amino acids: CASSQVWTGDGYTF.

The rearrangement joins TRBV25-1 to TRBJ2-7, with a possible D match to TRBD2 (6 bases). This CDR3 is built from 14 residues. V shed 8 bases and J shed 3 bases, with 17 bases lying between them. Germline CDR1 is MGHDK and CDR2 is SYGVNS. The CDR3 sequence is CASSLSGSGYEQYF. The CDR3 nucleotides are TGTGCCAGCTCCTTGTCCGGGAGCGGCTACGAGCAGTACTTC.

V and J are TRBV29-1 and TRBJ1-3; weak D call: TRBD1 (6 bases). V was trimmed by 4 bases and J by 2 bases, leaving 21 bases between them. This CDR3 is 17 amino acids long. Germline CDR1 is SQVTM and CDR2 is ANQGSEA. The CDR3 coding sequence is TGCAGCGTTGTGGGGGCCAGGGCCGACGGTGCTGGAAACACCATATATTTT. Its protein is CSVVGARADGAGNTIYF.

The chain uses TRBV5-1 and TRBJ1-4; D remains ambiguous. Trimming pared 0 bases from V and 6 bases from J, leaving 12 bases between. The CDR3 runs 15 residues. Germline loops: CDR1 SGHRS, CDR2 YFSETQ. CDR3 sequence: CASSLGGGEDEKLFF. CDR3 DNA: TGCGCCAGCAGCTTGGGCGGCGGGGAGGATGAAAAACTGTTTTTT.

The DNA of the CDR3 is TGCAGCGTTTCGGAGGCGTGGCGGACAGATCGGGAGCAGTTCTTC. Its translation: CSVSEAWRTDREQFF. V and J are TRBV29-1 and TRBJ2-1; D possibly corresponds to TRBD1 (6 bases). Between the trimmed V and J ends, which lost 5 bases and 10 bases, there was a span of 24 bases. This CDR3 is built from 15 residues. The V gene's germline CDR1 is SQVTM and CDR2 ANQGSEA.

The CDR3 protein is CASSVALLGEQFF. The CDR3 DNA reads as TGTGCCAGCAGTGTTGCCTTGCTAGGTGAGCAGTTCTTC. The chain carries TRBV2 and TRBJ2-1; D not certain. V lost 4 bases and J lost 9, with 13 bases in between. Germline V gene data show CDR1 as SNHLY and CDR2 as FYNNEI. CDR3 length: 13 amino acids.

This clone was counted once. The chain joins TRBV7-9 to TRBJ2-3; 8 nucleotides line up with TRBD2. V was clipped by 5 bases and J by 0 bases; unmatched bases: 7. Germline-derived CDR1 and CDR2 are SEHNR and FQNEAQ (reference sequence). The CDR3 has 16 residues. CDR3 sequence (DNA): TGTGCCAGCAGCGAGCCCCCTAGCGGGAGCACAGATACGCAGTATTTT. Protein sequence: CASSEPPSGSTDTQYF.

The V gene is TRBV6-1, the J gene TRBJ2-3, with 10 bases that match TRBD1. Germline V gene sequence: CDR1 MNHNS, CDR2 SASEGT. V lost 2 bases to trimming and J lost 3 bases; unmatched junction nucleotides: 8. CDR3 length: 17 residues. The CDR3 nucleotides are TGTGCCAGCAGTGAACTGACAGGGGGCGCGAAAACAGATACGCAGTATTTT. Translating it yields CASSELTGGAKTDTQYF.

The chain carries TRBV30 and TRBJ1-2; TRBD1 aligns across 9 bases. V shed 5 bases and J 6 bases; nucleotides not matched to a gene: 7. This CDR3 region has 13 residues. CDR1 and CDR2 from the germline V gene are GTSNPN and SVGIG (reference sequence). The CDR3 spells CAWGQGSDDGYTF. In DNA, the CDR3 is TGTGCCTGGGGACAGGGGTCGGATGATGGCTACACCTTC.

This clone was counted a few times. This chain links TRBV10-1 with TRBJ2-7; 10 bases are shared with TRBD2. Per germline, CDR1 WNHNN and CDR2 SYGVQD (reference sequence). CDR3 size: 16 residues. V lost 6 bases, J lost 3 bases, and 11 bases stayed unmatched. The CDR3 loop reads CASSPYRTSGIYEQYF. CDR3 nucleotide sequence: TGCGCCAGCAGCCCTTACCGTACTAGCGGGATCTACGAGCAGTACTTC.

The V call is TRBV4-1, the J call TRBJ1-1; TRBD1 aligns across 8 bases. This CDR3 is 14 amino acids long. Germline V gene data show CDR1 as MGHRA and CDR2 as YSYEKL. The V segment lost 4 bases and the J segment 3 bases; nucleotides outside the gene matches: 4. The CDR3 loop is CASSRNRGDTEAFF. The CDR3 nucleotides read TGCGCCAGCAGCCGGAACAGGGGGGACACTGAAGCTTTCTTT.

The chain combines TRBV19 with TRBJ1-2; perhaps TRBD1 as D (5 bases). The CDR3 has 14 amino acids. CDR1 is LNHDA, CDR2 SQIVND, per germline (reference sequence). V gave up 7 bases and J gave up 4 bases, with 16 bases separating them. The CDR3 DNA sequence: TGTGCCAGTAAGCCCCTGGGACTGCCCTATGGCTACACCTTC. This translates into CASKPLGLPYGYTF. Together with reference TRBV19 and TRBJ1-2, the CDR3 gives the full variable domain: DGGITQSPKYLFRKEGQNVTLSCEQNLNHDAMYWYRQDPGQGLRLIYYSQIVNDFQKGDIAEGYSVSREKKESFPLTVTSAQKNPTAFYLCASKPLGLPYGYTFGSGTRLTVV.

In nucleotides, the CDR3 is TGCGCCAGCAGCTGGAAAGACAGGGAAAAACTGTTTTTT. Protein sequence: CASSWKDREKLFF. This chain joins TRBV5-1 and TRBJ1-4; a weak D match, TRBD1 (6 bases). Germline CDR1 and CDR2: SGHRS and YFSETQ. The CDR3 totals 13 residues. Trimming removed 3 bases at V and 8 bases at J, with 11 bases between.

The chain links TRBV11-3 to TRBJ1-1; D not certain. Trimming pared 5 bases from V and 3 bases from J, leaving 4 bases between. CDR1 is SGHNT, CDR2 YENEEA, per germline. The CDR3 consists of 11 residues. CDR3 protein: CASSVYTEAFF. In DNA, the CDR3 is TGTGCCAGCAGCGTATACACTGAAGCTTTCTTT.

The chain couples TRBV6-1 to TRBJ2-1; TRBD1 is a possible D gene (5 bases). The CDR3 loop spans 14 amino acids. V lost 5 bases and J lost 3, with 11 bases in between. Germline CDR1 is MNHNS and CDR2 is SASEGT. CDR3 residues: CASSLKTDYNEQFF. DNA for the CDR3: TGTGCCAGCAGTTTGAAGACAGACTACAATGAGCAGTTCTTC.

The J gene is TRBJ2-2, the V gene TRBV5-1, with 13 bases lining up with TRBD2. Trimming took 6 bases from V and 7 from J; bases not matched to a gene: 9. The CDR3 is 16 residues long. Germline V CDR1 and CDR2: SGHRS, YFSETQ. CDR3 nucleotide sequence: TGCGCCAGCACCCCCACTAGCGGGAGGGCCGGCGGGGAGCTGTTTTTT. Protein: CASTPTSGRAGGELFF. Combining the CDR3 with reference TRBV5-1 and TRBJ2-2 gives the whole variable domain KAGVTQTPRYLIKTRGQQVTLSCSPISGHRSVSWYQQTPGQGLQFLFEYFSETQRNKGNFPGRFSGRQFSNSRSEMNVSTLELGDSALYLCASTPTSGRAGGELFFGEGSRLTVL.

CDR3 bases: TGTGCCAGTAGCATCTCAGACCAAGAGACCCAGTACTTC. It specifies CASSISDQETQYF. The V and J genes are TRBV19 and TRBJ2-5, with no clear D. Germline CDR1 reads LNHDA; CDR2 reads SQIVND (reference sequence). Trimming removed 6 bases from V and 0 bases from J, with 8 bases in between. This CDR3 region has 13 residues.

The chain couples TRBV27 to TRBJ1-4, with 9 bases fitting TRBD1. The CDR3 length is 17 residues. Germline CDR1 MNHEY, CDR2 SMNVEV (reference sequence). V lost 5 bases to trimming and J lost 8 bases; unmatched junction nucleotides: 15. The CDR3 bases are TGTGCCAGCAGTGCAAAGGGGCCGGGGACAGGGAGCGAAAAACTGTTTTTT. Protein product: CASSAKGPGTGSEKLFF.

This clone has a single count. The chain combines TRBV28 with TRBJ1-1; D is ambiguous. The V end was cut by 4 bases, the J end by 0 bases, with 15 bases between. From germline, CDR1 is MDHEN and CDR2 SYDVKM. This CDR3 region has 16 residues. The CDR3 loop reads CASSSLAGNLNTEAFF. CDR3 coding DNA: TGTGCCAGCAGTTCCCTAGCCGGGAACCTGAACACTGAAGCTTTCTTT.

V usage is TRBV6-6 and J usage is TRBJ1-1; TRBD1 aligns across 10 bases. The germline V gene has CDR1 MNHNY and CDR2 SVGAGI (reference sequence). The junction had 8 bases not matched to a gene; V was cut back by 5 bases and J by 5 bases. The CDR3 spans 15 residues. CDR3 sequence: CASSPTDRGGTEAFF. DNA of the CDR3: TGTGCCAGCAGTCCAACGGACAGGGGGGGAACTGAAGCTTTCTTT.

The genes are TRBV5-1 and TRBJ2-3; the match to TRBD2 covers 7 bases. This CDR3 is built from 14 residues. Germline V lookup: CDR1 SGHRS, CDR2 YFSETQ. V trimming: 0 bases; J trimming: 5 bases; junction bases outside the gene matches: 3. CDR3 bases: TGCGCCAGCAGCTTGGTACGCGGGAGAGATACGCAGTATTTT. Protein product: CASSLVRGRDTQYF.

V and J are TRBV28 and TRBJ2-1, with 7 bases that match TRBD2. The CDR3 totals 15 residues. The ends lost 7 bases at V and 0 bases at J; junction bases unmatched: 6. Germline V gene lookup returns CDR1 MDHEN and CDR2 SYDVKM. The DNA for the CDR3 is TGTGCCAGCACCCTAATAGCGGGCTCCTACAATGAGCAGTTCTTC. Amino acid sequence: CASTLIAGSYNEQFF.

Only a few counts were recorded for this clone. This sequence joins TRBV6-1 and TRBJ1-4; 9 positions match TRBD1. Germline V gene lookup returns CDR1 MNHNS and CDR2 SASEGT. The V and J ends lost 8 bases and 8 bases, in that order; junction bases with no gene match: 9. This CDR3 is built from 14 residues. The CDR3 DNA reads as TGTGCCAGCGTTAGGGGACAGGGATCGGAAAAACTGTTTTTT. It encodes CASVRGQGSEKLFF.

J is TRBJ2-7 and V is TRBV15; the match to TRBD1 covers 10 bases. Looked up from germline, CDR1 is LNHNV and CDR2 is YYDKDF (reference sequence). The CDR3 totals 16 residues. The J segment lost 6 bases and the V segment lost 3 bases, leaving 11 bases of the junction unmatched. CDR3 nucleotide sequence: TGTGCCACCAGCAGGAACCCCGGGACAGGGGCCCTCGAGCAGTACTTC. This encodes CATSRNPGTGALEQYF. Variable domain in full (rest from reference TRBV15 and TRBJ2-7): DAMVIQNPRYQVTQFGKPVTLSCSQTLNHNVMYWYQQKSSQAPKLLFHYYDKDFNNEADTPDNFQSRRPNTSFCFLDIRSPGLGDTAMYLCATSRNPGTGALEQYFGPGTRLTVT.

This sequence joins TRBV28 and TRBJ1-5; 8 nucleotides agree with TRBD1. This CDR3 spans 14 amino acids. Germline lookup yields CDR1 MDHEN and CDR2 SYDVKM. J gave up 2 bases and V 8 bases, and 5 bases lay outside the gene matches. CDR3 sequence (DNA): TGTGCCAGCCTCCTGGACAGGGGCAATCAGCCCCAGCATTTT. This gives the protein CASLLDRGNQPQHF.

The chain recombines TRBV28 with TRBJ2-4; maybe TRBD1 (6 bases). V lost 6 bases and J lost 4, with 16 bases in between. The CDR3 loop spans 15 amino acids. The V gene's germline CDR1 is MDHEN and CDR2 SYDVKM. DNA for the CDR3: TGTGCCAGCAGGGAAAGAGAGACAGGAAAAAACATTCAGTACTTC. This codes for CASRERETGKNIQYF.

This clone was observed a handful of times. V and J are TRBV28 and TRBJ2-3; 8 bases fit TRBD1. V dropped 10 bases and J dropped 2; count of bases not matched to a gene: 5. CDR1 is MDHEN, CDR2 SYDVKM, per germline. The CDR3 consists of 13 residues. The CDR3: CATLDRATDTQYF. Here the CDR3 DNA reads TGTGCCACATTGGACAGGGCCACAGATACGCAGTATTTT.